This T cell receptor (beta chain) was recorded in a study of cytomegalovirus exposure and HLA in healthy donors. The primer mix had 60 Vbeta and 13 Jbeta primers. Produced via immunoSEQ multiplex PCR; TCRdb's table is partial and in-frame only. The table shows around 180,000 clones, with around 80% occurring only once. The ends were cut back, 6 bases at V and 0 bases at J, with 20 bases in the middle. This CDR3 is built from 17 residues. The germline V gene encodes CDR1 MDHEN and CDR2 SYDVKM. The chain uses TRBV28 and TRBJ2-5; a possible D gene is TRBD2 (5 bases). Input material: PBMCs. The TCR was taken from a woman in her twenties or thirties in good health and CMV-seropositive. The CDR3, as DNA: TGTGCCAGCAGAATCCGGGTGAGCGGACCGTACCAAGAGACCCAGTACTTC. Protein sequence: CASRIRVSGPYQETQYF.